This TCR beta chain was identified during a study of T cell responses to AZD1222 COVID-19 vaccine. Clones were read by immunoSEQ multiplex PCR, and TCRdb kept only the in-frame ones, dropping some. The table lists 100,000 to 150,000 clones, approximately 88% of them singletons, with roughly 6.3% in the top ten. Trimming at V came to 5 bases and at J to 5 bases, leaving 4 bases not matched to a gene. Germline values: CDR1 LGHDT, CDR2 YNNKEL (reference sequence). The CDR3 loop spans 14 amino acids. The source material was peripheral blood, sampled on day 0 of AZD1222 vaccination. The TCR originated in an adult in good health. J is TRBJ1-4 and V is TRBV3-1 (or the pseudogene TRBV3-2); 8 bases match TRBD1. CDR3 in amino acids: CASSYWTGNEKLFF. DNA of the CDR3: TGTGCCAGCAGCTACTGGACAGGGAATGAAAAACTGTTTTTT.